The 15 T cell receptor beta chains below were found in one sample sequenced in a study of T cells in Graves' hyperthyroidism and ophthalmopathy. Amplified TCR beta CDR3 regions came from RNA transcripts. The primer set for the first-round RT-PCR of the TCR CDR3 was HTBI. One entry per CDR3 protein, called by TCRdb with MiXCR from the multiplex PCR reads. The data contain roughly 510,000 distinct CDR3 sequences, more than 20% of them seen just once; the ten biggest clones take up less than 30%. Material: blood. The receptors shown here come from a man in his late teens or twenties with Graves' hyperthyroidism.

This clonotype was counted only a few times. One end of the junction varies from germline; a read error may be responsible. CDR3 sequence reads: CASSGRERQETKYF. The CDR3 DNA reads TGTGCCAGCAGCGGCAGGGAGAGGCAAGAGACCAAGTACTTC. The J gene is TRBJ2-5, the V gene TRBV6-1; D possibly matches TRBD1 or TRBD2 (5 bases each). CDR1 is MNHNS, CDR2 SASEGT, per germline. The CDR3 is 14 amino acids.

This clonotype has just one count. This chain connects TRBV28 to TRBJ2-7; 7 positions match TRBD1. V lost 4 bases and J lost 6; bases outside the gene matches: 12. Germline CDR1 reads MDHEN; CDR2 reads SYDVKM. The CDR3 loop spans 15 amino acids. CDR3: CASSSTRRQGGEQYF. The CDR3 DNA reads as TGTGCCAGCAGTTCGACCCGGAGACAGGGTGGCGAGCAGTACTTC. Drawing the rest from reference TRBV28 and TRBJ2-7, the complete variable domain is DVKVTQSSRYLVKRTGEKVFLECVQDMDHENMFWYRQDPGLGLRLIYFSYDVKMKEKGDIPEGYSVSREKKERFSLILESASTNQTSMYLCASSSTRRQGGEQYFGPGTRLTVT.

As concerns this clonotype: Given a much more abundant clone one base away, this may be a read error. This chain joins TRBV11-2 and TRBJ1-2, with 9 bases identical to TRBD1. The V gene's germline CDR1 is SGHAT and CDR2 FQNNGV. CDR3 size: 15 residues. The CDR3 sequence: CASSLETGGNYGYAF. The CDR3 coding sequence is TGTGCCAGCAGCTTAGAGACAGGGGGGAACTATGGCTACGCCTTC.

This clonotype has at least ten counts. The V and J genes are TRBV29-1 and TRBJ2-2; 11 nucleotides match TRBD1. Germline V gene lookup returns CDR1 SQVTM and CDR2 ANQGSEA. CDR3 length equals 15 residues. Trimming cost V 7 bases and J 5 bases; bases outside gene matches: 9. The CDR3 nucleotides are TGCAGCGCGGCGGGACAGGGGGTGGTTACCGGGGAGCTGTTTTTT. Amino acid sequence: CSAAGQGVVTGELFF.

The chain is built from TRBV6-5 and TRBJ1-5, with a weak D call TRBD1 (5 bases). The germline CDR1 and CDR2 sequences are MNHEY and SVGAGI. The CDR3 totals 16 residues. V was clipped by 1 base and J by 6 bases, with 16 bases between them. CDR3 loop: CASSYFGLGLGQPQHF. The CDR3 nucleotides are TGTGCCAGCAGTTACTTCGGGCTGGGACTCGGTCAGCCCCAGCATTTT.

This clonotype was seen ten or more times. The chain combines TRBV27 with TRBJ1-2; a possible D gene is TRBD1 (5 bases). CDR1 is MNHEY and CDR2 is SMNVEV in the germline V gene (reference sequence). V was cut by 10 bases and J by 0 bases, with 15 bases left in between. The CDR3 has 14 amino acids. The CDR3 region has the DNA TGTGCCACCGCGACGGGGGGACCTAACTATGGCTACACCTTC. Translating it yields CATATGGPNYGYTF.

This clonotype came up many times. V is TRBV19 and J is TRBJ1-5; 9 nucleotides align to TRBD1. The ends lost 9 bases at V and 7 bases at J; junction bases unmatched: 13. The CDR3 is 15 residues long. Germline V gives CDR1 LNHDA, CDR2 SQIVND (reference sequence). The CDR3 region is CASSWTGVAPQPQHF. The CDR3, as DNA: TGTGCCAGCAGCTGGACAGGGGTTGCCCCCCAGCCCCAGCATTTT.

The rearrangement uses TRBV19 and TRBJ1-1, with D maybe TRBD1 (5 bases). The CDR3 has 14 residues. Germline values: CDR1 LNHDA, CDR2 SQIVND (reference sequence). With 4 bases removed from V and 1 base from J, the gap between germline ends came to 10 bases. The CDR3 coding sequence is TGTGCCAGTAGTACAGGGAAAGGGAACACTGAAGCTTTCTTT. It is translated as CASSTGKGNTEAFF.

This clonotype was recorded many times. The V call is TRBV7-9, the J call TRBJ1-1; D is unresolved. The CDR3 has 13 residues. With 10 bases removed from V and 1 base from J, the gap between germline ends came to 13 bases. Germline V gene lookup returns CDR1 SEHNR and CDR2 FQNEAQ (reference sequence). The DNA of the CDR3 is TGTGCCACCGAGATAGGAGGGAACACTGAAGCTTTCTTT. Translation gives CATEIGGNTEAFF.

The chain couples TRBV5-1 to TRBJ1-6; D is uncertain. V was cut by 4 bases and J by 0 bases, with 14 bases left in between. Germline V gene data show CDR1 as SGHRS and CDR2 as YFSETQ. The CDR3 spans 17 residues. The CDR3 sequence: CASSPHPESSYNSPLHF. As DNA, the CDR3 is TGCGCCAGCAGCCCCCACCCGGAGAGCTCCTATAATTCACCCCTCCACTTT.

This clonotype was seen many times. The chain joins TRBV12-5 to TRBJ1-2; tentatively, D is TRBD1 (5 bases). V was cut by 6 bases and J by 8 bases, with 10 bases left in between. This CDR3 is 11 amino acids long. Germline CDR1 reads LGHNT; CDR2 reads FRNRAP. The CDR3 region is CASGTGFGYTF. The DNA for the CDR3 is TGTGCTAGTGGCACAGGCTTCGGCTACACCTTC.

The rearrangement uses TRBV2 and TRBJ2-7; 9 bases map to TRBD2. J was trimmed by 5 bases and V by 8 bases; bases with no gene match: 13. The V gene's germline CDR1 is SNHLY and CDR2 FYNNEI. The CDR3 consists of 15 residues. The CDR3: CASGQTTGLADEQYF. The CDR3 nucleotides read TGTGCCAGCGGGCAAACGACGGGACTAGCCGACGAGCAGTACTTC. The whole variable domain, filled in from reference TRBV2 and TRBJ2-7, reads EPEVTQTPSHQVTQMGQEVILRCVPISNHLYFYWYRQILGQKVEFLVSFYNNEISEKSEIFDDQFSVERPDGSNFTLKIRSTKLEDSAMYFCASGQTTGLADEQYFGPGTRLTVT.

This clonotype was picked up many times. This rearrangement joins TRBV6-2 or TRBV6-3 to TRBJ2-7; 7 bases line up with TRBD2. CDR3 size: 15 residues. Per the germline V gene, CDR1 is MNHEY and CDR2 is SVGEGT. The trim removed 8 bases at V and 0 bases at J, leaving 10 bases unmatched. The CDR3 DNA is TGTGCCAGCGGGGCCTCACTAGCGCACTCCTACGAGCAGTACTTC. This encodes CASGASLAHSYEQYF.

This clonotype has only a few counts. The chain employs TRBV28 and TRBJ2-5, with 10 bases lining up with TRBD2. Germline CDR1 is MDHEN and CDR2 is SYDVKM. J was trimmed by 2 bases and V by 2 bases; bases with no gene match: 5. The CDR3 covers 16 residues. This chain's CDR3 is CASSLLQTSGQETQYF. CDR3 in DNA: TGTGCCAGCAGTTTACTCCAGACTAGCGGGCAAGAGACCCAGTACTTC.

This sequence joins TRBV15 and TRBJ1-5, with D unresolved. Germline CDR1 and CDR2: LNHNV and YYDKDF (reference sequence). Between the trimmed V and J ends, which lost 5 bases and 6 bases, there was a span of 11 bases. The CDR3 is made up of 13 amino acids. The CDR3 DNA follows: TGTGCCACCAGCGGGGATCGTGGTCAGCCCCAGCATTTT. Protein product: CATSGDRGQPQHF. The complete variable domain, with remaining parts taken from reference TRBV15 and TRBJ1-5, reads DAMVIQNPRYQVTQFGKPVTLSCSQTLNHNVMYWYQQKSSQAPKLLFHYYDKDFNNEADTPDNFQSRRPNTSFCFLDIRSPGLGDTAMYLCATSGDRGQPQHFGDGTRLSIL.